This T cell receptor (beta chain) was sequenced during a study of response to subunit inactivated influenza vaccine. The CDR3 covers 14 residues. The germline CDR1 and CDR2 sequences are SGHDN and FVKESK. V shed 4 bases and J shed 0 bases, with 9 bases lying between them. This clonotype was counted a few times. TCRdb ran MiXCR on the RT-PCR reads and lists one entry per CDR3 protein. In the table there are about 180,000 distinct CDR3 sequences, around 9% of which are singletons. Material: non-naive T cells sorted from PBMCs, obtained on the day of vaccination. The chain employs TRBV14 and TRBJ1-1; no clear D gene. This TCR came from a man aged 45-65 years who received an inactivated influenza vaccine. The CDR3 region is CASSRGSLNTEAFF. Here the CDR3 DNA reads TGTGCCAGCAGCCGTGGATCTTTGAACACTGAAGCTTTCTTT. The full variable domain, rest sourced from reference TRBV14 and TRBJ1-1, is EAGVTQFPSHSVIEKGQTVTLRCDPISGHDNLYWYRRVMGKEIKFLLHFVKESKQDESGMPNNRFLAERTGGTYSTLKVQPAELEDSGVYFCASSRGSLNTEAFFGQGTRLTVV.